This TCR beta chain appears in the sequencing data of a study of T cell repertoires in cytomegalovirus infection. Using its own MiXCR run on the reads, TCRdb lists one record per CDR3 protein. This table has about 440,000 distinct CDR3 sequences, about a third appearing once. The germline V and J ends were trimmed by 1 base and 2 bases, with 12 bases remaining between them. The CDR3 is 15 residues long. CDR1 LNHDA and CDR2 SQIVND come from the germline V gene (reference sequence). Sequencing was performed on PBMCs. This TCR was sampled from a human donor in good health (CMV status not recorded). Some clones in this sample may be carry-over from other donors' samples. The V call is TRBV19, the J call TRBJ2-7; no definite D call. DNA of the CDR3: TGTGCCAGTAGTATAGCTTGGACGCCAACCTACGAGCAGTACTTC. Translating it yields CASSIAWTPTYEQYF.